This T cell receptor (beta chain) comes out of a study of cytomegalovirus exposure and HLA in healthy donors. It was with 60 Vbeta and 13 Jbeta primers that the PCR ran. Method: immunoSEQ multiplex PCR; TCRdb's copy keeps in-frame clones and lacks some. The listing records roughly 140,000 clones. The CDR3 consists of 12 residues. Deletions cut 2 bases from V and 5 bases from J, with 7 bases between. Looked up from germline, CDR1 is SNHLY and CDR2 is FYNNEI. This TCR was recovered from a man aged 35-49 years in good health and CMV-seronegative. The specimen sequenced was PBMCs. The chain employs TRBV2 and TRBJ2-7; D might be TRBD1 (5 bases). CDR3 sequence (DNA): TGTGCCAGCAGTGAACAGGGAAACGAGCAGTACTTC. The encoded protein is CASSEQGNEQYF.